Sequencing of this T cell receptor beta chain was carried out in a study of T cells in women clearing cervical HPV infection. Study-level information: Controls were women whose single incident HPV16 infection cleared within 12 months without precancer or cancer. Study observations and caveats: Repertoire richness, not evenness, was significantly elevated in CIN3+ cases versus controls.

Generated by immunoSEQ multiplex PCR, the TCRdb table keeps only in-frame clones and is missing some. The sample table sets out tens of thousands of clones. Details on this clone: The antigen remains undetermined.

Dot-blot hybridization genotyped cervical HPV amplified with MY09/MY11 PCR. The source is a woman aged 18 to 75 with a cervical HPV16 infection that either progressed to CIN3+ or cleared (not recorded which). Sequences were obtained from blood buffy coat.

CDR3 residues: CASSYWAGPMNTEAFF. The CDR3 DNA, read in part, is TGTGCCAGCAGTTACTGGGCAGGGCCCATGAACACTGAA. The V gene is TRBV6-2 or TRBV6-3, the J gene TRBJ1-1; possible D gene TRBD1, 5 bases. The read is 3 residues too short to cover the CDR3 end, so that end is filled in from the germline J gene. The CDR3 runs 16 residues. Germline loops: CDR1 MNHEY, CDR2 SVGEGT. V dropped 1 base and J dropped 0 bases, with 12 bases sitting between them.